The 30 T cell receptor beta chains below were found in one sample sequenced in a study of spatial heterogeneity in lung cancer. TCRdb called the 5' RACE reads again in MiXCR, with one record for every CDR3 protein. The table lists over a thousand distinct CDR3 sequences, 20% to 30% of them singletons. Documented time point: blood at routine non-recurrence follow-up after resection. Specimen: PBMCs, collected at follow-up. The receptors were gathered from a male donor with early-stage non-small cell lung cancer.

In its sample, this clonotype is large. At one of its ends the junction is not consistent with the germline gene, which may arise from a read error. The V call is TRBV12-3 or TRBV12-4, the J call TRBJ2-7, with 8 bases fitting TRBD1. This CDR3 region has 16 residues. CDR3 DNA sequence: TGTGCCAGCAGTCTAGCTTACAGGGGGAGCTCCTACGAGCAGTACTTC. Encoded protein: CASSLAYRGSSYEQYF.

This sequence joins TRBV28 and TRBJ2-7, with 12 bases that match TRBD2. There are 15 residues in the CDR3. V dropped 4 bases and J dropped 6; count of bases not matched to a gene: 7. Germline lookup yields CDR1 MDHEN and CDR2 SYDVKM. Here the CDR3 reads CASSSRTSGIGEQYF. CDR3 nucleotides: TGTGCCAGCAGTTCCCGGACTAGCGGGATTGGCGAGCAGTACTTC.

The V and J genes are TRBV18 and TRBJ2-7, with D unclear. The CDR3 runs to 13 residues. Trimming stripped 6 bases from V and 7 bases from J, with 16 bases between. Germline loops: CDR1 KGHSH, CDR2 LQKENI. CDR3 DNA sequence: TGTGCCAGCTCGGAGCCTATAGACGGGGAGCAGTACTTC. Translation: CASSEPIDGEQYF.

Relative to its sample, this clonotype is medium-sized. V usage is TRBV12-3 or TRBV12-4 and J usage is TRBJ2-1, with D perhaps TRBD2 (6 bases). V shed 3 bases and J shed 3 bases, with 9 bases lying between them. The CDR3 loop spans 14 amino acids. CDR3 coding DNA: TGTGCCAGCAGTTTTGGGGGGTACTACAATGAGCAGTTCTTC. This gives the protein CASSFGGYYNEQFF.

Within the sample, this clonotype is large. The V gene is TRBV7-8, the J gene TRBJ2-5; D possibly corresponds to TRBD2 (5 bases). From germline, CDR1 is SGHVS and CDR2 FQNEAQ. Trimming removed 3 bases at V and 5 bases at J, with 13 bases between. This CDR3 comprises 14 residues. CDR3 nucleotide sequence: TGTGCCAGCAGCTTCGTCGGGGTCGGGGAGACCCAGTACTTC. Translating it yields CASSFVGVGETQYF.

This clonotype ranks as large. The rearrangement links TRBV18 to TRBJ2-3, with 9 bases matching TRBD1. This CDR3 spans 14 amino acids. Germline V CDR1 and CDR2: KGHSH, LQKENI. V lost 6 bases to trimming and J lost 5 bases; unmatched junction nucleotides: 6. CDR3 region: CASSSTGGGDTQYF. The CDR3 DNA sequence: TGTGCCAGCTCGTCGACAGGGGGAGGAGATACGCAGTATTTT. The whole variable domain, filled in from reference TRBV18 and TRBJ2-3, reads NAGVMQNPRHLVRRRGQEARLRCSPMKGHSHVYWYRQLPEEGLKFMVYLQKENIIDESGMPKERFSAEFPKEGPSILRIQQVVRGDSAAYFCASSSTGGGDTQYFGPGTRLTVL.

This clonotype is classed as hyperexpanded. The rearrangement uses TRBV6-2 or TRBV6-3 and TRBJ1-1, with D unclear. This CDR3 has 14 amino acids. Germline V gene sequence: CDR1 MNHEY, CDR2 SVGEGT. Trimming cost V 4 bases and J 6 bases, with 15 bases left between them. The CDR3 sequence: CASSLLGSGPEAFF. For the CDR3, the DNA is TGTGCCAGCAGTTTACTCGGGTCAGGACCTGAAGCTTTCTTT.

This clonotype was seen a handful of times. The J gene is TRBJ2-4, the V gene TRBV6-6; D remains unclear. Germline V gene data show CDR1 as MNHNY and CDR2 as SVGAGI (reference sequence). V lost 7 bases, J lost 0 bases, and 7 bases lay in between. CDR3 length: 13 residues. In DNA form, the CDR3 reads TGTGCCAGCACCGAACTAGCCAAAAACATTCAGTACTTC. It specifies CASTELAKNIQYF.

This clonotype was counted between two and nine times. This sequence joins TRBV4-2 and TRBJ2-7; 8 bases map to TRBD2. The V gene end was trimmed by 4 bases and the J gene end by 0 bases; junction bases not matched to a gene: 11. The CDR3 sequence is 17 residues long. The germline V gene encodes CDR1 LGHNA and CDR2 YNFKEQ. The CDR3 spells CASSPRRLAQSSYEQYF. CDR3 DNA sequence: TGTGCCAGCAGCCCTCGCAGACTAGCGCAAAGCTCCTACGAGCAGTACTTC.

This clonotype is medium-sized (0.01 to 0.1%). V gene TRBV7-2 combines with J gene TRBJ2-5; 14 bases fit TRBD2. The CDR3 sequence is 18 residues long. Trimming took 5 bases from V and 1 from J; bases not matched to a gene: 9. Germline CDR1 is SGHTA and CDR2 is FQGNSA. CDR3 sequence reads: CASSPRLAGGPAQETQYF. CDR3 nucleotide sequence: TGTGCCAGCAGCCCGAGACTAGCGGGAGGGCCCGCCCAAGAGACCCAGTACTTC. Full variable domain (rest looked up from reference TRBV7-2 and TRBJ2-5): GAGVSQSPSNKVTEKGKDVELRCDPISGHTALYWYRQSLGQGLEFLIYFQGNSAPDKSGLPSDRFSAERTGGSVSTLTIQRTQQEDSAVYLCASSPRLAGGPAQETQYFGPGTRLLVL.

A few counts support this clonotype. The genes are TRBV6-5 and TRBJ2-6; 12 bases fit TRBD2. The CDR3 sequence is 16 residues long. Germline-derived CDR1 and CDR2 are MNHEY and SVGAGI. J lost 1 base, V lost 6 bases, and 1 base had no gene match. The CDR3 spells CASSLAGGSGANVLTF. The CDR3 DNA reads TGTGCCAGCAGCCTAGCGGGAGGGTCTGGGGCCAACGTCCTGACTTTC.

This chain joins TRBV11-2 and TRBJ2-5; 14 bases map to TRBD2. Trimming took 6 bases from V and 6 from J; bases not matched to a gene: 9. CDR3 length: 16 residues. Germline assignment: CDR1 SGHAT and CDR2 FQNNGV. The CDR3 here is CASRGTSGGTVKTQYF. CDR3 in DNA: TGTGCCAGCAGGGGGACTAGCGGGGGCACGGTTAAGACCCAGTACTTC.

This clonotype was recorded at least ten times. The chain joins TRBV27 to TRBJ1-2; D might be TRBD1 (5 bases). V was shortened by 5 bases and J by 5 bases, with 15 bases between the two germline ends. The CDR3 spans 14 residues. The germline gives CDR1 MNHEY, CDR2 SMNVEV (reference sequence). DNA of the CDR3: TGTGCCAGCAGTCCGTCCCGGGGGACTTATGGCTACACCTTC. Translation gives CASSPSRGTYGYTF.

This clonotype qualifies as large. This chain uses TRBV9 with TRBJ2-3; tentative D call: TRBD1 (5 bases). The CDR3 loop spans 15 amino acids. Germline CDR1 SGDLS, CDR2 YYNGEE. V lost 0 bases and J lost 4, with 12 bases in between. CDR3 nucleotide sequence: TGTGCCAGCAGCGTAGCTCAGGGTTACGCAGATACGCAGTATTTT. It specifies CASSVAQGYADTQYF.

The chain carries TRBV7-2 and TRBJ2-3; D call uncertain. CDR1 and CDR2 from the germline V gene are SGHTA and FQGNSA. Trimming removed 2 bases at V and 2 bases at J, with 8 bases between. The CDR3 is 14 residues long. This chain's CDR3 is CASSLRQTTDTQYF. CDR3 DNA: TGTGCCAGCAGCTTAAGGCAGACCACAGATACGCAGTATTTT.

Comment on this clonotype: An end of the junction does not agree with germline; a read error may underlie this. The chain couples TRBV5-1 to TRBJ2-7, with a possible D match to TRBD2 (5 bases). The CDR3 runs to 16 residues. In germline, CDR1 is SGHRS, CDR2 YFSETQ. The CDR3 nucleotides read TGTGCCAGCAGCTTGGAGCAAGCGGCCCGCTCCTACGAGCAGTACTTC. Protein: CASSLEQAARSYEQYF.

In its sample, this clonotype ranks as large. This chain joins TRBV29-1 and TRBJ2-7; D might be TRBD1 (6 bases). Germline CDR1 and CDR2: SQVTM and ANQGSEA. V dropped 6 bases and J dropped 2 bases, with 11 bases sitting between them. CDR3 length: 12 amino acids. DNA for the CDR3: TGCAGCGTGAAAAGGGACACCTACGAGCAGTACTTC. Translating gives CSVKRDTYEQYF.

The chain uses TRBV6-2 or TRBV6-3 and TRBJ2-3; D uncertain. Trimming took 2 bases from V and 3 from J, leaving 6 bases between them. Per germline, CDR1 MNHEY and CDR2 SVGEGT. CDR3 length equals 13 residues. CDR3 loop: CASSYLDTDTQYF. Written as DNA, the CDR3 is TGTGCCAGCAGTTACCTGGATACAGATACGCAGTATTTT.

This clonotype counts as large. The DNA for the CDR3 is TGTGCCAGCAGTTTCTGGGCTAGCGGCCAAGAGACCCAGTACTTC. Translating it yields CASSFWASGQETQYF. The V and J genes are TRBV12-3 or TRBV12-4 and TRBJ2-5, with 7 bases lining up with TRBD2. The CDR3 sequence is 15 residues long. Trimming at V came to 3 bases and at J to 1 base, leaving 5 bases not matched to a gene.

Sample share makes this clonotype medium-sized. This rearrangement joins TRBV20-1 to TRBJ2-2, with unresolved D. Germline CDR1 and CDR2: DFQATT and SNEGSKA (reference sequence). The CDR3 totals 19 residues. Trimming shortened V by 2 bases and J by 2 bases, and 24 bases separated the two germline ends. CDR3 region: CSARLGTGSLESNTGELFF. The CDR3, as DNA: TGCAGTGCTAGACTTGGTACTGGCAGTCTAGAGTCCAACACCGGGGAGCTGTTTTTT.

The J gene is TRBJ2-7, the V gene TRBV11-1, with 7 bases aligning to TRBD1. The junction had 8 bases not matched to a gene; V was cut back by 4 bases and J by 5 bases. The V gene's germline CDR1 is SGHAT and CDR2 FQDESV (reference sequence). This CDR3 has 14 amino acids. The DNA of the CDR3 is TGTGCCAGCAGCTCCAGACAGGGTGGAAACGAGCAGTACTTC. It codes for CASSSRQGGNEQYF.

Relative to its sample, this clonotype is hyperexpanded. The chain uses TRBV18 and TRBJ2-7; D possibly corresponds to TRBD1 (6 bases). The CDR3 spans 11 residues. Germline lookup yields CDR1 KGHSH and CDR2 LQKENI. V was trimmed by 6 bases and J by 5 bases, leaving 8 bases between them. CDR3 coding DNA: TGTGCCAGCTCTACAGGGAACGAGCAGTACTTC. It codes for CASSTGNEQYF.

This clonotype is judged medium-sized. The chain uses TRBV6-6 and TRBJ2-5, with no clear D. V lost 4 bases and J 2 bases, leaving 5 bases between the germline ends. This CDR3 contains 12 residues. Germline V gives CDR1 MNHNY, CDR2 SVGAGI (reference sequence). CDR3 nucleotide sequence: TGTGCCAGCAGTTTCGGTCAAGAGACCCAGTACTTC. Translating gives CASSFGQETQYF.

The chain carries TRBV6-2 or TRBV6-3 and TRBJ2-2; no firm D call. The CDR3 length is 15 residues. V lost 3 bases and J lost 5, with 13 bases in between. Germline assignment: CDR1 MNHEY and CDR2 SVGEGT. The CDR3 protein is CASSYTGRATGELFF. CDR3 DNA: TGTGCCAGCAGTTATACTGGTCGCGCTACCGGGGAGCTGTTTTTT.

The chain joins TRBV5-1 to TRBJ2-7; 9 bases fit TRBD2. The ends lost 2 bases at V and 4 bases at J; junction bases unmatched: 7. The CDR3 length is 15 residues. Germline lookup yields CDR1 SGHRS and CDR2 YFSETQ. The CDR3, as DNA: TGCGCCAGCAGCTTAGGCGCGGGAGGGCCTTACGAGCAGTACTTC. Protein: CASSLGAGGPYEQYF.

This chain uses TRBV14 with TRBJ2-7, with 7 bases aligning to TRBD2. The length of the CDR3 is 17 residues. After removal of 4 bases from V and 6 bases from J, the junction contained 18 bases not matched to a gene. Germline V gene lookup returns CDR1 SGHDN and CDR2 FVKESK. The CDR3 reads CASSPLTSAGPSGEQYF. CDR3 bases: TGTGCCAGCAGCCCCCTAACTAGCGCCGGGCCGTCAGGCGAGCAGTACTTC.

This clonotype showed up just a few times. CDR3 DNA sequence: TGCGCCAGCAGTCGTAGCGGGAGAATTGAGCAGTTCTTC. The encoded protein is CASSRSGRIEQFF. The chain has TRBV10-2 and TRBJ2-1, with 9 bases lining up with TRBD2. V shed 5 bases, J shed 9 bases, and the junction held 5 bases outside the gene matches. In germline, CDR1 is WSHSY, CDR2 SAAADI. The CDR3 covers 13 residues.

This clonotype has only a few counts. The chain has TRBV24-1 and TRBJ2-1; TRBD2 matches 13 bases. The V and J ends lost 4 bases and 7 bases, in that order; junction bases with no gene match: 12. The CDR3 covers 18 residues. CDR1 and CDR2 from the germline V gene are KGHDR and SFDVKD. DNA for the CDR3: TGTGCCACCAGTGACCCCCGGACTAGCGGGAGACCGCGGAATGAGCAGTTCTTC. It encodes CATSDPRTSGRPRNEQFF.

The J gene is TRBJ2-1, the V gene TRBV20-1; 14 nucleotides agree with TRBD2. The CDR3 has 16 amino acids. The V segment lost 8 bases and the J segment 8 bases; nucleotides outside the gene matches: 14. Germline values: CDR1 DFQATT, CDR2 SNEGSKA (reference sequence). The CDR3 here is CSPGGRGTSGRDEQFF. CDR3 sequence (DNA): TGCAGTCCGGGGGGGCGAGGGACTAGCGGGAGAGATGAGCAGTTCTTC.

By its share, this clonotype is medium-sized (0.01 to 0.1%). The V gene is TRBV2, the J gene TRBJ2-1, with D tentatively TRBD2 (5 bases). CDR3 length equals 13 residues. Germline lookup yields CDR1 SNHLY and CDR2 FYNNEI. V lost 5 bases and J 7 bases, leaving 12 bases between the germline ends. The CDR3 is CASSWTVGNEQFF. The DNA for the CDR3 is TGTGCCAGCAGTTGGACTGTCGGAAATGAGCAGTTCTTC.